This T cell receptor (beta chain) is drawn from a study of blood T cell repertoires in COVID-19. Study details: Researchers got acute and convalescent COVID-19 samples from the United States, Italy and Spain. From T cells, B-cell-depleted T cells, or PBMCs came the material, which was cDNA or gDNA.

Original data processing: Reference gene primers were amplified, and this amplification served to estimate nucleated cell counts. Method: immunoSEQ multiplex PCR; TCRdb's copy keeps in-frame clones and lacks some. V and J calls and clone size are given by that table; D and trimming were obtained from the DNA. The sample holds 45,000 to 50,000 clones; approximately 88% are singletons and the top ten take about 7.3%. The CDR3 contains 13 residues. The V gene's germline CDR1 is SEHNR and CDR2 FQNEAQ (reference sequence). The ends were cut back, 0 bases at V and 8 bases at J, with 10 bases in the middle.

The sequencing sample was made of peripheral blood. The sequence was obtained from a middle-aged man with acute or convalescent COVID-19. V usage is TRBV7-9 and J usage is TRBJ1-2; D is undetermined. In DNA, the CDR3 is TGTGCCAGCAGCTTAGCGGCGGCAGTAGGCTACACCTTC. Its translation: CASSLAAAVGYTF.